This T cell receptor (beta chain) was identified during a study of identical twins. On this clonotype: The antigen remains unidentified.

TCRdb called the 5' RACE reads again in MiXCR, with one record for every CDR3 protein. Among about 790,000 distinct CDR3 sequences listed, about 20% were seen once. Study-wide results and limits: Cross-sectional statistics underpinned the conclusions; the same donors were not followed.

Germline V gene lookup returns CDR1 ENHRY and CDR2 SYGVKD. The CDR3 is 18 amino acids. The junction had 12 bases not matched to a gene; V was cut back by 2 bases and J by 5 bases. These data are also associated with another study on T cells expressing NK-cell markers. That work states: Four of the donors also had these clonotypes leading their CD3+CD56-NKG2C+ fraction.

The chain has TRBV10-3 and TRBJ1-6, with 7 bases lining up with TRBD1. Sequenced material: PBMCs. The sequence came from a woman aged 18-29 years in good health. This CDR3 reads CAISEKDLRDSNNSPLHF. The CDR3 nucleotides read TGTGCCATCAGTGAGAAGGACCTTCGGGACAGCAATAATTCACCCCTCCACTTT.